This T cell receptor beta chain was captured in a study of blood T cells in healthy people across ages. A sample-barcoded 5' primer and a J-beta primer mix were used in a second PCR of roughly 7 to 11 cycles. TCRdb used MiXCR to reprocess the 5' RACE reads, holding one entry per CDR3 protein. Seen here are 550,000 to 800,000 distinct CDR3 sequences, around 32% observed once, and the top ten hold over 15%. This clonotype showed up just a few times. What it binds is not known. Between the trimmed V and J ends, which lost 1 base and 4 bases, there was a span of 13 bases. Per the germline V gene, CDR1 is MNHNS and CDR2 is SASEGT. CDR3 length: 16 amino acids. Study findings and constraints: Researchers deemed the diversity estimates from one million T cells underestimates. Versus aged donors, long-lived donors had higher diversity and more naive CD4+ cells.

The sequencing sample was made of blood. The clonotype was recovered from a woman older than 75 in good health. V usage is TRBV6-1 and J usage is TRBJ1-4; the D gene is possibly TRBD1 (6 bases). This chain's CDR3 is CASSEDGGQLNEKLFF. The CDR3 nucleotides read TGTGCCAGCAGTGAAGATGGTGGACAGCTTAATGAAAAACTGTTTTTT.